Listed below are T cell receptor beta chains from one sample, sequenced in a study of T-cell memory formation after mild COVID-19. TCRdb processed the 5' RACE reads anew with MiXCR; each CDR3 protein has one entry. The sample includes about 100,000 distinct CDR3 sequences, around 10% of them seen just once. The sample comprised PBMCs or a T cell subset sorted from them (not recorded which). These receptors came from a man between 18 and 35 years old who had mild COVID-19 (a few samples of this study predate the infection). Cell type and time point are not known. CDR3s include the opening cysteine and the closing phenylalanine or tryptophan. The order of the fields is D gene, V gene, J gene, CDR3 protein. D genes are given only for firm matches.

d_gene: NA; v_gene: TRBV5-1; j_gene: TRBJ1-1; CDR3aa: CASSFPGWGAFF
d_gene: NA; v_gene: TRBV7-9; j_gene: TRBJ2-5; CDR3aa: CASSLALGGRETQYF
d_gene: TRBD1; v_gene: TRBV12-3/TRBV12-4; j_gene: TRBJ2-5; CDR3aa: CASSPQTGGGETQYF
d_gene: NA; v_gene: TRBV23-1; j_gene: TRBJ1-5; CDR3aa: CASGGANNQPQHF
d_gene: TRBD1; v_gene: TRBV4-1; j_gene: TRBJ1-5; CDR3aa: CASSGTGAAGGYQPQHF
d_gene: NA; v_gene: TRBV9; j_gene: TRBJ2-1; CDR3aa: CASSAFGLKVSYNEQFF
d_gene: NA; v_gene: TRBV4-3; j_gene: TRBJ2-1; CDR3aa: CASSPRMTPNNEQFF
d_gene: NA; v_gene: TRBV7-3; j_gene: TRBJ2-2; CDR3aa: CASSSRVANTGELFF
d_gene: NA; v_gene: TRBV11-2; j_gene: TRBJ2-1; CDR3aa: CASSVRRGKYNEQFF
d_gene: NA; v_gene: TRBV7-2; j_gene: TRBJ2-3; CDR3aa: CASSLAPGHWMSDTQYF
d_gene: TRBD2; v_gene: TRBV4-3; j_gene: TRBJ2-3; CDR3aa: CASSQAGGIDTQYF
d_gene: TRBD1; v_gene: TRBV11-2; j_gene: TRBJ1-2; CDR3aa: CASSQQRDRGVSGYTF
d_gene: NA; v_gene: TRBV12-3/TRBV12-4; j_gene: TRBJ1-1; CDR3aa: CASSLETEAFF
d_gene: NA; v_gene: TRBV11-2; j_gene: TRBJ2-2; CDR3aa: CASSLQGAGELFF
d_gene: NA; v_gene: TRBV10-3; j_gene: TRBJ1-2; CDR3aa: CAISESDSNYGYTF
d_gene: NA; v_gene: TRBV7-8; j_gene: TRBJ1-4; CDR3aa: CASSLEARGKLFF
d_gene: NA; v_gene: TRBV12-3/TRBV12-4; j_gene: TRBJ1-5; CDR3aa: CASKASDQPQHF
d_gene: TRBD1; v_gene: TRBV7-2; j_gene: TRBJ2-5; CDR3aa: CASRYLSRQGAETQYF
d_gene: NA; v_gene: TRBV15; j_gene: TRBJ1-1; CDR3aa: CATSSVRFTEAFF
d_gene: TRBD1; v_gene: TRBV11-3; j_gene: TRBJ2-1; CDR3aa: CASSHRRTGDEQFF
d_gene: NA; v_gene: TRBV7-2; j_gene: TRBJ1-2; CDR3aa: CASSIDPGDMGGYTF
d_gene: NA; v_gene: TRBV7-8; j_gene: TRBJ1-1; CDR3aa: CASSLIREGTEAFF
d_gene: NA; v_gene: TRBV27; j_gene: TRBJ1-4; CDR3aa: CASSLFVDGRKKLFF